This T cell receptor beta chain was sequenced in a study of cytomegalovirus exposure and HLA in healthy donors. General study points: Most of the TCR beta V segments (in an earlier analysis) were productive either about 90% or about 30% of the time. Later analysis showed most CMV-associated TCR beta chains appearing HLA-restricted.

V was shortened by 0 bases and J by 3 bases, with 12 bases between the two germline ends. The CDR3 covers 15 residues. CDR1 and CDR2 (germline): LNHNV, YYDKDF (reference sequence). About this clone: Its target is not known.

PCR used 60 Vbeta primers and 13 Jbeta primers. The data were produced by immunoSEQ multiplex PCR, yet TCRdb's version contains in-frame clones alone and is incomplete. This table holds roughly 98,000 clones, 65% to 80% found once. The TCR was taken from a female donor in good health and CMV-seropositive. The J gene is TRBJ2-7, the V gene TRBV15; D gene uncertain. Material: PBMCs. CDR3 DNA sequence: TGTGCCACCAGCAGAGATACCAAGAGAGACTACGAGCAGTACTTC. This codes for CATSRDTKRDYEQYF.